These 22 T cell receptor beta chains originate from one sample sequenced in a study of blood T cell repertoires in COVID-19. Only in-frame clones appear in the TCRdb table, and some are missing; sequencing was by immunoSEQ multiplex PCR. The profile shows about 170,000 clones, 84% of them singletons. The specimen was peripheral blood. These TCRs come from a man in his sixties or seventies with active or convalescent COVID-19.

As to this clone: The same CDR3 is also encoded by other DNA sequences in this sample. The J gene is TRBJ2-2, the V gene TRBV9, with 9 bases lining up with TRBD1. In germline, CDR1 is SGDLS, CDR2 YYNGEE. This CDR3 is built from 15 residues. J gave up 4 bases and V 0 bases, and 1 base lay outside the gene matches. CDR3 in amino acids: CASSVETGGTGELFF. In DNA form, the CDR3 reads TGTGCCAGCAGCGTAGAGACAGGGGGCACCGGGGAGCTGTTTTTT.

The chain links TRBV19 to TRBJ2-3, with 9 nucleotides matching TRBD2. Germline V gene lookup returns CDR1 LNHDA and CDR2 SQIVND (reference sequence). The length of the CDR3 is 15 residues. The trim removed 5 bases at V and 1 base at J, leaving 4 bases unmatched. The CDR3 coding sequence is TGTGCCAGTAGTCCCTGGACTAGCGGCACAGATACGCAGTATTTT. Protein sequence: CASSPWTSGTDTQYF.

The CDR3 DNA is TGCGCCAGCAGCCATGGGACAGGGCGGAATCAGCCCCAGCATTTT. It is translated as CASSHGTGRNQPQHF. V and J are TRBV5-1 and TRBJ1-5, with 9 bases lining up with TRBD1. Germline V gene lookup returns CDR1 SGHRS and CDR2 YFSETQ. With 4 bases clipped from V and 4 bases from J, the junction kept 6 bases outside the gene matches. This CDR3 is 15 amino acids long.

V is TRBV5-1 and J is TRBJ2-5; 9 positions agree with TRBD1. Germline CDR1 SGHRS, CDR2 YFSETQ. The length of the CDR3 is 16 residues. V lost 4 bases to trimming and J lost 0 bases; unmatched junction nucleotides: 7. CDR3 in amino acids: CASSPGTGSNQETQYF. The DNA for the CDR3 is TGCGCCAGCAGCCCGGGGACAGGGTCGAACCAAGAGACCCAGTACTTC.

The chain carries TRBV9 and TRBJ1-1, with 8 positions matching TRBD1. The CDR3 contains 15 residues. V shed 3 bases, J shed 2 bases, and the junction held 6 bases outside the gene matches. The germline CDR1 and CDR2 sequences are SGDLS and YYNGEE. The chain's CDR3 is CASSETPGGNTEAFF. The DNA of the CDR3 is TGTGCCAGCAGCGAAACCCCAGGGGGCAACACTGAAGCTTTCTTT.

As concerns this clone: A much larger clonotype is one base distant, so this may be a read error. In DNA, the CDR3 is TGTGCCAGCAGCCCGACAGGGGGAGAGACCCAGTACTTC. This codes for CASSPTGGETQYF. The V and J genes are TRBV12-3 or TRBV12-4 and TRBJ2-5; 9 bases match TRBD1. The CDR3 has 13 residues. V shed 6 bases and J 4 bases; nucleotides not matched to a gene: 3.

A few counts support this clone. V and J are TRBV12-5 and TRBJ1-5, with a weak D call TRBD1 (5 bases). The CDR3 is 13 amino acids. Germline CDR1 is LGHNT and CDR2 is FRNRAP. V lost 3 bases to trimming and J lost 4 bases, with 7 bases between them. The CDR3, as DNA: TGTGCTAGTGGTTTAGACAGAAATCAGCCCCAGCATTTT. Its translation is CASGLDRNQPQHF.

The chain combines TRBV18 with TRBJ2-3; D ambiguous. This CDR3 has 14 amino acids. Per the germline V gene, CDR1 is KGHSH and CDR2 is LQKENI. Between the trimmed V and J ends, which lost 3 bases and 0 bases, there was a span of 7 bases. CDR3 coding DNA: TGTGCCAGCTCACCGGCAGAAAGCACAGATACGCAGTATTTT. Amino acid sequence: CASSPAESTDTQYF.

The chain couples TRBV3-1 (or the pseudogene TRBV3-2) to TRBJ2-2; the D gene is possibly TRBD2 (5 bases). The ends were cut back, 0 bases at V and 1 base at J, with 12 bases in the middle. Germline CDR1 is LGHDT and CDR2 is YNNKEL (reference sequence). The length of the CDR3 is 17 residues. Here the CDR3 reads CASSQDGVGMNTGELFF. CDR3 nucleotides: TGTGCCAGCAGCCAAGACGGGGTGGGGATGAACACCGGGGAGCTGTTTTTT.

V gene TRBV6-5 combines with J gene TRBJ1-2, with 10 positions matching TRBD1. CDR3 length: 12 residues. Germline CDR1 and CDR2: MNHEY and SVGAGI. V shed 10 bases and J 7 bases; nucleotides not matched to a gene: 6. For the CDR3, the DNA is TGTGCCACCAGACAGGGGGCTGGTGGCTACACCTTC. Protein sequence: CATRQGAGGYTF.

This rearrangement joins TRBV6-2 or TRBV6-3 to TRBJ2-5; 7 bases align to TRBD1. CDR3 length equals 15 residues. Germline V CDR1 and CDR2: MNHEY, SVGEGT. V trimming: 6 bases; J trimming: 6 bases; junction bases outside the gene matches: 13. CDR3 sequence reads: CASSFPPGQRQTQYF. CDR3 nucleotide sequence: TGTGCCAGCAGCTTCCCCCCGGGACAGAGACAGACCCAGTACTTC.

This clone was observed once. The chain links TRBV5-4 to TRBJ2-2, with 7 bases matching TRBD1. The CDR3 loop spans 15 amino acids. Germline V gene data show CDR1 as SGHNT and CDR2 as YYREEE (reference sequence). Trimming cost V 2 bases and J 5 bases; bases outside gene matches: 6. The CDR3, as DNA: TGTGCCAGCAGCTTTAGGGGGCAGGGAACCGGGGAGCTGTTTTTT. Its translation is CASSFRGQGTGELFF. The variable domain in full, completed from reference TRBV5-4 and TRBJ2-2, reads ETGVTQSPTHLIKTRGQQVTLRCSSQSGHNTVSWYQQALGQGPQFIFQYYREEENGRGNFPPRFSGLQFPNYSSELNVNALELDDSALYLCASSFRGQGTGELFFGEGSRLTVL.

This clone was observed once. Here the CDR3 reads CASSPGTGGITDTQYF. The CDR3 DNA reads as TGTGCCAGCAGCCCAGGGACAGGGGGCATAACAGATACGCAGTATTTT. The genes are TRBV7-3 and TRBJ2-3; 12 bases fit TRBD1. J was trimmed by 3 bases and V by 5 bases; bases with no gene match: 6. The germline gives CDR1 SGHTA, CDR2 FQGTGA. The CDR3 extends over 16 amino acids.

The V call is TRBV7-3, the J call TRBJ2-3, with 9 nucleotides matching TRBD1. Germline-derived CDR1 and CDR2 are SGHTA and FQGTGA. CDR3 size: 16 residues. V lost 5 bases and J lost 4; bases outside the gene matches: 10. CDR3 in DNA: TGTGCCAGCAGCCGGACCGGGACAGGGTTTGCAGATACGCAGTATTTT. Encoded protein: CASSRTGTGFADTQYF.

The chain recombines TRBV2 with TRBJ1-2; D ambiguous. V lost 6 bases to trimming and J lost 1 base, with 6 bases between them. Germline V lookup: CDR1 SNHLY, CDR2 FYNNEI. The CDR3 has 12 residues. In DNA, the CDR3 is TGTGCCAGCAGCCCAGATAACTATGGCTACACCTTC. It is translated as CASSPDNYGYTF.

This chain links TRBV5-6 with TRBJ1-1; D is possibly TRBD1 (5 bases). The CDR3 contains 16 residues. The V gene's germline CDR1 is SGHDT and CDR2 YYEEEE. Deletions cut 2 bases from V and 1 base from J, with 15 bases between. The CDR3 DNA is TGTGCCAGCAGCTTCGGGGGGAGCCCGCGGAACACTGAAGCTTTCTTT. It yields the protein CASSFGGSPRNTEAFF.

On this clone: Other DNA sequences in the same sample also yield this CDR3. The chain carries TRBV6-2 or TRBV6-3 and TRBJ2-1; TRBD2 agrees at 10 bases. The CDR3 is 15 amino acids. Germline CDR1 and CDR2: MNHEY and SVGEGT. V shed 6 bases, J shed 6 bases, and the junction held 8 bases outside the gene matches. CDR3 amino acids: CASSPSGRAGNEQFF. The CDR3 DNA follows: TGTGCCAGCAGCCCGAGCGGGAGGGCCGGCAATGAGCAGTTCTTC.

This clone was detected a few times. This chain connects TRBV5-1 to TRBJ1-2; 7 bases fit TRBD1. Germline V CDR1 and CDR2: SGHRS, YFSETQ. This CDR3 is built from 13 residues. The V and J ends lost 4 bases and 6 bases, in that order; junction bases with no gene match: 6. This chain's CDR3 is CASSTTGKDGYTF. CDR3 nucleotides: TGCGCCAGCAGCACGACAGGGAAGGATGGCTACACCTTC.

This chain joins TRBV5-1 and TRBJ2-1, with 10 positions matching TRBD2. This CDR3 spans 14 amino acids. The germline V gene encodes CDR1 SGHRS and CDR2 YFSETQ. V lost 6 bases and J lost 9; bases outside the gene matches: 9. The CDR3 loop reads CASNPSGRLSEQFF. The CDR3 nucleotides read TGCGCCAGCAACCCTAGCGGGAGATTAAGTGAGCAGTTCTTC. Complete variable domain (other parts from reference TRBV5-1 and TRBJ2-1): KAGVTQTPRYLIKTRGQQVTLSCSPISGHRSVSWYQQTPGQGLQFLFEYFSETQRNKGNFPGRFSGRQFSNSRSEMNVSTLELGDSALYLCASNPSGRLSEQFFGPGTRLTVL.

The V and J genes are TRBV6-2 or TRBV6-3 and TRBJ1-1, with D possibly TRBD1 on 6 matching bases. Germline lookup yields CDR1 MNHEY and CDR2 SVGEGT. Trimming removed 5 bases from V and 6 bases from J, with 13 bases in between. The CDR3 extends over 13 amino acids. The CDR3 region has the DNA TGTGCCAGCAGTAAGGGGGGGGGACCTGAAGCTTTCTTT. Its translation is CASSKGGGPEAFF.

The chain has TRBV6-6 and TRBJ1-5; 8 positions match TRBD1. From germline, CDR1 is MNHNY and CDR2 SVGAGI (reference sequence). This CDR3 has 14 amino acids. Losses at the gene ends were 6 bases for V and 6 bases for J; bases not matched to a gene: 7. CDR3: CASSQGQVGQPQHF. CDR3 nucleotides: TGTGCCAGCAGCCAGGGACAGGTGGGTCAGCCCCAGCATTTT.

CDR3 in amino acids: CASSLGRTGELFF. The DNA for the CDR3 is TGTGCCAGCAGTTTAGGCCGTACCGGGGAGCTGTTTTTT. The chain carries TRBV28 and TRBJ2-2; D call uncertain. The CDR3 length is 13 residues. V dropped 2 bases and J dropped 5 bases, with 6 bases sitting between them. Germline CDR1 is MDHEN and CDR2 is SYDVKM.